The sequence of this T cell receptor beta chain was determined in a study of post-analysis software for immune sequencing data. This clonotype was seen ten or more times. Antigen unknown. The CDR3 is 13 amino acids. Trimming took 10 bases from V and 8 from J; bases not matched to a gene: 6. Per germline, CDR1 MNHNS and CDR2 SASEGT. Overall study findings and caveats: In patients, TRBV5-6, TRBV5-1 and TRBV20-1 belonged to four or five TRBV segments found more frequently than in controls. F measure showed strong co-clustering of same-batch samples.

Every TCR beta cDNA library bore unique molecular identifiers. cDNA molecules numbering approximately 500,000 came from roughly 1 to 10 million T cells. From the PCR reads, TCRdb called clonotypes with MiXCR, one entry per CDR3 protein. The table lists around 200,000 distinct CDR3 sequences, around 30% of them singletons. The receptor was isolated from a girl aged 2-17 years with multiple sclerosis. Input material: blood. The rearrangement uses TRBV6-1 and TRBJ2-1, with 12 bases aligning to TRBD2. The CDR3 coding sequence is TGTGCCACCCGGACTAGCGGGATTCATGAGCAGTTCTTC. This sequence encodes CATRTSGIHEQFF.